This T cell receptor (beta chain) appears in the sequencing data of a study of Tregs in tolerant kidney transplant recipients. CDR1 is MRHNA, CDR2 SNTAGT, per germline. Deletions cut 3 bases from V and 5 bases from J, with 8 bases between. This CDR3 has 13 amino acids. FACS sorting followed an approximately 6-day coculture of CFSE-labeled recipient PBMCs with irradiated graft donor PBMCs. In the case of this clone: Its antigen is undetermined.

Clones were read by immunoSEQ multiplex PCR, and TCRdb kept only the in-frame ones, dropping some. This table has approximately 8,100 clones, about 35% appearing once. The material sequenced was CD8+ T cells from blood cultured with allogeneic cells, taken before the transplant. This sequence originates from a human patient who received a combined kidney and bone marrow transplant. J is TRBJ2-1 and V is TRBV6-4, with D unresolved. Here the CDR3 DNA reads TGTGCCAGCAGTGAAAGCGTACACAATGAGCAGTTCTTC. Translated: CASSESVHNEQFF.